The rows below give T cell receptor beta chains drawn from one sample of a study of blood T cell repertoires in COVID-19. TCRdb keeps only in-frame clones here, not all; method: immunoSEQ multiplex PCR. The table shows around 100,000 clones, with 70% to 80% occurring only once. Sequenced sample: peripheral blood. These receptors all come from a man in his 70s with active or convalescent COVID-19. CDR3s leave out the opening cysteine and the closing phenylalanine or tryptophan. Each record gives: V gene, clone size, D gene, J gene, CDR3 protein. A D gene is named only where the DNA matches it firmly. Expanded clones get a size class; other rows say once, few or many, or leave the size out.

V: TRBV4-2
size: once
D: TRBD2
J: TRBJ2-7
CDR3: ASSPSGGSRTYEQY

V: TRBV3-1/TRBV3-2
size: NA
D: TRBD2
J: TRBJ2-1
CDR3: ASSQGLAGQGAYNEQF

V: TRBV15
size: NA
D: NA
J: TRBJ2-5
CDR3: ATSRGRAGETQY

V: TRBV6-1
size: NA
D: NA
J: TRBJ1-6
CDR3: ASSETGRGNSPLH

V: TRBV7-2
size: once
D: NA
J: TRBJ2-2
CDR3: ASSLAVLEGGELF

V: TRBV10-3
size: once
D: NA
J: TRBJ1-4
CDR3: AIRSTAPNEKLF

V: TRBV5-1
size: NA
D: TRBD1
J: TRBJ1-1
CDR3: ASSPQGAPTEAF

V: TRBV27
size: NA
D: TRBD2
J: TRBJ2-5
CDR3: ASSPLRTSGALTETQY

V: TRBV9
size: once
D: NA
J: TRBJ1-5
CDR3: ASSVDINQPQH

V: TRBV23-1
size: NA
D: NA
J: TRBJ1-4
CDR3: ARPDSHEKLF

V: TRBV2
size: NA
D: NA
J: TRBJ2-1
CDR3: ARGRNEQF

V: TRBV6-5
size: NA
D: NA
J: TRBJ1-5
CDR3: ASSYDRNNQPQH

V: TRBV5-1
size: once
D: TRBD1
J: TRBJ1-1
CDR3: ASSLSLGAGTASMNTEAF

V: TRBV28
size: NA
D: TRBD2
J: TRBJ2-1
CDR3: ASSFYGLAGVGDEQF

V: TRBV4-2
size: NA
D: NA
J: TRBJ2-2
CDR3: ASSQDWQGSTGELF

V: TRBV10-3
size: NA
D: TRBD1
J: TRBJ1-2
CDR3: AIRPGQGETYGYT

V: TRBV10-3
size: NA
D: NA
J: TRBJ1-5
CDR3: AISEDSDQPQH

V: TRBV28
size: NA
D: NA
J: TRBJ1-1
CDR3: ASSTPGGTEAF

V: TRBV5-6
size: once
D: NA
J: TRBJ2-3
CDR3: ASSPGEGWQY

V: TRBV19
size: NA
D: TRBD1
J: TRBJ1-5
CDR3: ASRQGARGYNQPQH

V: TRBV28
size: NA
D: NA
J: TRBJ2-7
CDR3: ASSRDTPPYEQY

V: TRBV6-5
size: NA
D: NA
J: TRBJ1-2
CDR3: ASSSPGRRNGYT

V: TRBV27
size: few
D: NA
J: TRBJ1-4
CDR3: ASKRGGTNEKLF

V: TRBV6-1
size: NA
D: NA
J: TRBJ2-7
CDR3: ASSEAPWGLEQY

V: TRBV10-3
size: NA
D: TRBD1
J: TRBJ1-2
CDR3: AISDSNLRTGILYGYT

V: TRBV6-1
size: NA
D: TRBD1
J: TRBJ2-3
CDR3: ASSEVYGTGGRDTQY

V: TRBV6-2/TRBV6-3
size: NA
D: TRBD1
J: TRBJ2-7
CDR3: ASSWGTGAGEQY

V: TRBV18
size: NA
D: NA
J: TRBJ2-3
CDR3: ASSPPFPVRAGQADTQY

V: TRBV11-2
size: once
D: TRBD1
J: TRBJ2-7
CDR3: ASSSVNTGGRYEQY

V: TRBV24-1
size: NA
D: NA
J: TRBJ2-5
CDR3: ATSDPRELETQY

V: TRBV18
size: NA
D: NA
J: TRBJ1-1
CDR3: ASSFQGHTEAF

V: TRBV19
size: NA
D: TRBD1
J: TRBJ1-5
CDR3: ASSITGVSNQPQH